These 23 T cell receptor beta chains were sequenced from one sample in a study of blood T cells in healthy people across ages. Through a sample-barcoded 5' primer and a J-beta primer mix, a second PCR was run for roughly 6 to 11 cycles. TCRdb reprocessed the 5' RACE reads via MiXCR and lists one record per CDR3 protein. The repertoire includes some 690,000 distinct CDR3 sequences, 22% of them detected once, and around 21% sits in the top ten. Sequenced: blood. These receptors were obtained from a man aged 65-85 years in good health.

This clonotype has just a few counts. The chain is built from TRBV15 and TRBJ1-2; D remains ambiguous. Germline loops: CDR1 LNHNV, CDR2 YYDKDF (reference sequence). The CDR3 has 14 residues. The V gene lost 1 base and the J gene lost 11 bases, with 17 bases spanning the gap. Written as DNA, the CDR3 is TGTGCCACCAGCAGAGGTGTTAGGGTAATAGGTTACACCTTC. Its protein is CATSRGVRVIGYTF.

For this clonotype: At one boundary the junction diverges from the germline segment, which might be a read error. The chain has TRBV12-3 or TRBV12-4 and TRBJ1-2, with 7 bases fitting TRBD1. There are 14 residues in the CDR3. The CDR3 DNA reads as TGTGCCAGCAGTTTGGCAGGGGGGATCTATGGCCACACCTTC. Protein sequence: CASSLAGGIYGHTF.

The rearrangement joins TRBV5-6 to TRBJ2-4; D is undetermined. This CDR3 contains 15 residues. Between the trimmed V and J ends, which lost 0 bases and 0 bases, there was a span of 7 bases. Germline CDR1 is SGHDT and CDR2 is YYEEEE. CDR3 loop: CASSLGSVAKNIQYF. The CDR3 DNA is TGTGCCAGCAGCTTGGGGTCCGTAGCCAAAAACATTCAGTACTTC.

In its sample, this clonotype was seen a few times. CDR3 DNA sequence: TGTGCCAGCAGCCAAGATTGGGGTCAGCTCTATGGCTACACCTTC. Amino acids: CASSQDWGQLYGYTF. This chain uses TRBV14 with TRBJ1-2; D gene unclear. This CDR3 has 15 residues. Germline assignment: CDR1 SGHDN and CDR2 FVKESK. The V end lost 0 bases, the J end lost 4 bases, and 12 bases lay between the germline ends.

The chain links TRBV20-1 to TRBJ2-3; D possibly corresponds to TRBD2 (6 bases). There are 13 residues in the CDR3. Germline CDR1 reads DFQATT; CDR2 reads SNEGSKA (reference sequence). The ends were cut back, 3 bases at V and 0 bases at J, with 7 bases in the middle. The DNA of the CDR3 is TGCAGTGCTAGGGACTACAGCACAGATACGCAGTATTTT. Its translation is CSARDYSTDTQYF.

This clonotype was seen a handful of times. The rearrangement joins TRBV5-1 to TRBJ2-2; D is perhaps TRBD1 (5 bases). V lost 0 bases and J lost 3, with 9 bases in between. This CDR3 region has 15 residues. Germline CDR1 SGHRS, CDR2 YFSETQ. DNA of the CDR3: TGCGCCAGCAGCTTGGGTTCCAGGGACACCGGGGAGCTGTTTTTT. Its translation is CASSLGSRDTGELFF.

Only a few counts were recorded for this clonotype. The chain has TRBV6-5 and TRBJ2-5; tentatively, D is TRBD1 (5 bases). Trimming took off 4 bases at V and 4 bases at J, with 7 bases between the two ends. This CDR3 is 12 amino acids long. CDR1 and CDR2 (germline): MNHEY, SVGAGI. The CDR3 protein is CASSWQGETQYF. CDR3 coding DNA: TGTGCCAGCAGTTGGCAGGGAGAGACCCAGTACTTC.

The rearrangement uses TRBV5-1 and TRBJ1-1; D might be TRBD1 (5 bases). V dropped 4 bases and J dropped 2 bases, with 12 bases sitting between them. Looked up from germline, CDR1 is SGHRS and CDR2 is YFSETQ. CDR3 length: 14 residues. The CDR3 nucleotides are TGCGCCAGCAGCGGACGGGACGGCAACACTGAAGCTTTCTTT. It is translated as CASSGRDGNTEAFF.

This clonotype was observed once. The chain carries TRBV5-1 and TRBJ1-1; D is unresolved. V was trimmed by 0 bases and J by 8 bases, leaving 20 bases between them. The length of the CDR3 is 16 residues. Germline V gene lookup returns CDR1 SGHRS and CDR2 YFSETQ. CDR3 sequence (DNA): TGCGCCAGCAGCTTGGCCGGGCTCGGGGTTGTCGGAGAAGCTTTCTTT. Translating gives CASSLAGLGVVGEAFF. Full variable domain (outside the CDR3, taken from reference TRBV5-1 and TRBJ1-1): KAGVTQTPRYLIKTRGQQVTLSCSPISGHRSVSWYQQTPGQGLQFLFEYFSETQRNKGNFPGRFSGRQFSNSRSEMNVSTLELGDSALYLCASSLAGLGVVGEAFFGQGTRLTVV.

V is TRBV12-3 or TRBV12-4 and J is TRBJ2-4; possibly TRBD2 for D (6 bases). The CDR3 has 17 residues. The ends were cut back, 3 bases at V and 0 bases at J, with 15 bases in the middle. The CDR3, as DNA: TGTGCCAGCAGTTTCTCTGAGGCGGGACTAGCCAAAAACATTCAGTACTTC. Its translation: CASSFSEAGLAKNIQYF.

This clonotype has a handful of counts. The CDR3 bases are TGTGCCAGCAGCTTGGGACTGACAGCCTACGAGCAGTACTTC. Translation: CASSLGLTAYEQYF. The V and J genes are TRBV7-2 and TRBJ2-5; TRBD2 is a possible D gene (6 bases). The J call may be faulty, since TRBJ2-7 better matches the DNA end. This CDR3 comprises 14 residues. The V gene's germline CDR1 is SGHTA and CDR2 FQGNSA.

V is TRBV3-1 and J is TRBJ1-2; D ambiguous. The CDR3 consists of 16 residues. Trimming removed 2 bases at V and 4 bases at J, with 17 bases between. Germline CDR1 and CDR2: LGHDT and YNNKEL (reference sequence). CDR3 region: CASSQYSSRQTYGYTF. CDR3 coding DNA: TGTGCCAGCAGCCAATACTCCTCGAGGCAGACCTATGGCTACACCTTC.

The V and J genes are TRBV7-9 and TRBJ1-2; D remains ambiguous. Germline lookup yields CDR1 SEHNR and CDR2 FQNEAQ (reference sequence). V gave up 5 bases and J gave up 5 bases, with 9 bases separating them. The CDR3 runs to 12 residues. The CDR3 is CASSAAEYGYTF. CDR3 in DNA: TGTGCCAGCAGCGCCGCCGAATATGGCTACACCTTC.

CDR3 sequence reads: CASSQPTGYEETQYF. The CDR3 DNA sequence: TGCGCCAGCAGCCAACCGACAGGGTATGAGGAGACCCAGTACTTC. The rearrangement uses TRBV4-1 and TRBJ2-5; 7 positions match TRBD1. Germline loops: CDR1 MGHRA, CDR2 YSYEKL. This CDR3 contains 15 residues. J was trimmed by 5 bases and V by 2 bases; bases with no gene match: 8.

This clonotype was detected a few times. At one of its ends the junction is not consistent with the germline gene, which may arise from a read error. This rearrangement joins TRBV5-5 to TRBJ2-7; 7 nucleotides match TRBD1. Germline V gene data show CDR1 as SGHKS and CDR2 as YYEKEE (reference sequence). CDR3 length equals 15 residues. The CDR3 region is CASILGTQGPYEQYF. In DNA form, the CDR3 reads TGTGCCAGCATCTTGGGGACACAGGGGCCCTACGAGCAGTACTTC.

This clonotype occurred a few times. This rearrangement joins TRBV14 to TRBJ2-5; D uncertain. This CDR3 is built from 13 residues. Looked up from germline, CDR1 is SGHDN and CDR2 is FVKESK. V dropped 4 bases and J dropped 11 bases, with 17 bases sitting between them. CDR3 residues: CASSPLAATKQYF. DNA of the CDR3: TGTGCCAGCAGCCCCTTGGCAGCTACGAAGCAGTACTTC. The whole variable domain, filled in from reference TRBV14 and TRBJ2-5, reads EAGVTQFPSHSVIEKGQTVTLRCDPISGHDNLYWYRRVMGKEIKFLLHFVKESKQDESGMPNNRFLAERTGGTYSTLKVQPAELEDSGVYFCASSPLAATKQYFGPGTRLLVL.

This clonotype was seen only a few times. V gene TRBV27 combines with J gene TRBJ2-7, with 7 bases matching TRBD1. Germline lookup yields CDR1 MNHEY and CDR2 SMNVEV (reference sequence). The CDR3 sequence is 14 residues long. J was trimmed by 5 bases and V by 5 bases; bases with no gene match: 9. The DNA for the CDR3 is TGTGCCAGCAGTCCGTCGACAGGGTTCCACGAGCAGTACTTC. Translating gives CASSPSTGFHEQYF.

This clonotype was recorded a few times. The CDR3 DNA reads TGCAGCGTTGTAGCGGCAAACTATGGCTACACCTTC. Translation gives CSVVAANYGYTF. The genes are TRBV29-1 and TRBJ1-2, with D unclear. The V end was cut by 4 bases, the J end by 2 bases, with 8 bases between. The CDR3 is made up of 12 amino acids. Germline V gene data show CDR1 as SQVTM and CDR2 as ANQGSEA.

A few counts support this clonotype. The rearrangement links TRBV12-3 or TRBV12-4 to TRBJ2-1, with D possibly TRBD2 on 6 matching bases. This CDR3 has 15 amino acids. With 4 bases removed from V and 0 bases from J, the gap between germline ends came to 10 bases. CDR3: CASSSRRDSYNEQFF. The CDR3 nucleotides read TGTGCCAGCAGTTCCCGGAGGGACTCCTACAATGAGCAGTTCTTC.

The genes are TRBV5-5 and TRBJ2-1; 7 bases fit TRBD2. The J call may be faulty, since TRBJ2-5 better matches the DNA end. There are 13 residues in the CDR3. Germline V gene data show CDR1 as SGHKS and CDR2 as YYEKEE (reference sequence). CDR3 region: CASSFFSGETQYF. CDR3 in DNA: TGTGCCAGCAGCTTCTTTAGCGGGGAGACCCAGTACTTC.

This chain connects TRBV3-1 to TRBJ1-1; TRBD1 might be the D (5 bases). The CDR3 is made up of 14 amino acids. Trimming took 5 bases from V and 3 from J, leaving 13 bases between them. CDR1 is LGHDT, CDR2 YNNKEL, per germline (reference sequence). The CDR3 loop reads CASSRPGEDTEAFF. CDR3 coding DNA: TGTGCCAGCAGCAGGCCGGGGGAGGACACTGAAGCTTTCTTT.

This clonotype was seen a handful of times. The chain uses TRBV6-6 and TRBJ2-1; TRBD2 agrees at 9 bases. This CDR3 contains 12 residues. In germline, CDR1 is MNHNY, CDR2 SVGAGI (reference sequence). The V segment lost 11 bases and the J segment 4 bases; nucleotides outside the gene matches: 3. DNA for the CDR3: TGTGCCGCGGGGGGGGATTACAATGAGCAGTTCTTC. Amino acids: CAAGGDYNEQFF.

J is TRBJ1-1 and V is TRBV6-5; 7 nucleotides align to TRBD1. J gave up 5 bases and V 7 bases, and 13 bases lay outside the gene matches. The CDR3 consists of 15 residues. CDR1 and CDR2 from the germline V gene are MNHEY and SVGAGI. In DNA, the CDR3 is TGTGCCAGCACCCTTGGGGGGGCCAGGGGGACTGAAGCTTTCTTT. Its protein product is CASTLGGARGTEAFF.